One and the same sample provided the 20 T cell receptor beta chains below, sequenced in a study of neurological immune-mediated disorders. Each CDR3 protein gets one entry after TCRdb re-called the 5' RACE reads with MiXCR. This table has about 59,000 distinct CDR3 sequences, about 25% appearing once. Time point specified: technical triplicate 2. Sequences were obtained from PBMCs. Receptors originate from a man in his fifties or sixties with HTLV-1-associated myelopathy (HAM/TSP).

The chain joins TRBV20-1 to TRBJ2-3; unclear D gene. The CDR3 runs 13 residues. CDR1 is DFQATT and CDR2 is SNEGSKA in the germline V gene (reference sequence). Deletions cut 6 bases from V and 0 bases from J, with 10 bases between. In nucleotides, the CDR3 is TGCAGTGCCCCCGACGGGAGCACAGATACGCAGTATTTT. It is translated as CSAPDGSTDTQYF.

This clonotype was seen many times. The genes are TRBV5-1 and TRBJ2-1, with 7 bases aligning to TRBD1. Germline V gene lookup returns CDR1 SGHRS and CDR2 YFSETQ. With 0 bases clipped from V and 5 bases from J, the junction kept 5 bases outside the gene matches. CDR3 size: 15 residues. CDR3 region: CASSLGTGIDNEQFF. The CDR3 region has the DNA TGCGCCAGCAGCTTGGGGACAGGCATCGACAATGAGCAGTTCTTC. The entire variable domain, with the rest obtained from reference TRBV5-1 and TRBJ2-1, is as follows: KAGVTQTPRYLIKTRGQQVTLSCSPISGHRSVSWYQQTPGQGLQFLFEYFSETQRNKGNFPGRFSGRQFSNSRSEMNVSTLELGDSALYLCASSLGTGIDNEQFFGPGTRLTVL.

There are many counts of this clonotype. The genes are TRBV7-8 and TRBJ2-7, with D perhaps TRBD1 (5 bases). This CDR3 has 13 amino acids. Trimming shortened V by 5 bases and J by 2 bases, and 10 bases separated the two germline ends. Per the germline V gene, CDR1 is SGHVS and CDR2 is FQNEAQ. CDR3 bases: TGTGCCAGCAGCATCGACAGAACCTACGAGCAGTACTTC. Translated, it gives CASSIDRTYEQYF.

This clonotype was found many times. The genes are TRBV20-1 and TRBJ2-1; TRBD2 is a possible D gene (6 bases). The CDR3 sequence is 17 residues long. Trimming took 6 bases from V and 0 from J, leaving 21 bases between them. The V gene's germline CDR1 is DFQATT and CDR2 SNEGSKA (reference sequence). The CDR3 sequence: CSAGRTSRTSSYNEQFF. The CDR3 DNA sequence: TGCAGTGCCGGCCGAACTAGCAGAACGAGCTCCTACAATGAGCAGTTCTTC.

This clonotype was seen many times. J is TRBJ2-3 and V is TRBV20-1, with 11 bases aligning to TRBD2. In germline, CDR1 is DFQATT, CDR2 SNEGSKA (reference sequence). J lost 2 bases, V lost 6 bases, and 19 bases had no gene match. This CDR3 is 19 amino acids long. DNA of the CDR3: TGCAGTGCCCCAAGTGGGGCTAGCGGGAGGTCCATACACACAGATACGCAGTATTTT. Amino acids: CSAPSGASGRSIHTDTQYF.

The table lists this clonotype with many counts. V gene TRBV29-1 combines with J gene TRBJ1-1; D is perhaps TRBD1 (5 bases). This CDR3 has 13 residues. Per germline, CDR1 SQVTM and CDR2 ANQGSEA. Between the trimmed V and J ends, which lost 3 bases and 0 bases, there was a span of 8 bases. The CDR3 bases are TGCAGCGTTGATAAGGGACTGAACACTGAAGCTTTCTTT. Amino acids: CSVDKGLNTEAFF.

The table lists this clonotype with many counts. CDR3 in amino acids: CASSLDSYNEQFF. DNA of the CDR3: TGCGCCAGCAGTCTGGACTCATACAATGAGCAGTTCTTC. This sequence joins TRBV5-1 and TRBJ2-1; tentatively, D is TRBD2 (5 bases). The CDR3 is made up of 13 amino acids. V dropped 5 bases and J dropped 4 bases, with 10 bases sitting between them. Looked up from germline, CDR1 is SGHRS and CDR2 is YFSETQ.

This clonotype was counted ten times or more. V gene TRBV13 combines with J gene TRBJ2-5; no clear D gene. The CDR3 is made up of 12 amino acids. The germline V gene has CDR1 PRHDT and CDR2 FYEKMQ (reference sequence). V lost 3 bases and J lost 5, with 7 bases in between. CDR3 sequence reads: CASSFHKETQYF. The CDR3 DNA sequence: TGTGCCAGCAGCTTTCACAAGGAGACCCAGTACTTC.

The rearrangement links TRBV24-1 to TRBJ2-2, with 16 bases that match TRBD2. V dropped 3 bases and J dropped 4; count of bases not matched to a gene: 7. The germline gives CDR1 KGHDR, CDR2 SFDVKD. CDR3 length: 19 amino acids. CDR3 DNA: TGTGCCACCAGTGATCCCGGGACTAGCGGGAGGGCTGGCACCGGGGAGCTGTTTTTT. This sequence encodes CATSDPGTSGRAGTGELFF.

The CDR3 sequence: CSARTGTTGGGYTF. CDR3 coding DNA: TGCAGTGCCCGGACAGGGACCACCGGTGGGGGCTACACCTTC. The chain links TRBV20-1 to TRBJ1-2; 8 nucleotides align to TRBD1. Germline V gene data show CDR1 as DFQATT and CDR2 as SNEGSKA (reference sequence). With V trimmed by 6 bases and J by 8 bases, 14 bases remained unmatched. There are 14 residues in the CDR3.

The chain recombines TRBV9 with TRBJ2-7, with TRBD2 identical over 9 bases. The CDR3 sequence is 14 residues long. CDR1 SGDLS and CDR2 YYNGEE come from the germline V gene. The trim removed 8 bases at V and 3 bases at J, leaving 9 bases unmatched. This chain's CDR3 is CASSIGGGGYEQYV. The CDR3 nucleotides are TGTGCCAGTAGCATCGGCGGGGGGGGCTACGAGCAGTACGTC.

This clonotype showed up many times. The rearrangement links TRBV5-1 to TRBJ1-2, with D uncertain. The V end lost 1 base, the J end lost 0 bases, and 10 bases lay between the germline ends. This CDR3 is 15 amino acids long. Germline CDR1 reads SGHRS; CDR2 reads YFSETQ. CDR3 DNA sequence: TGCGCCAGCAGCTTGAGTGGCCGATCTAACTATGGCTACACCTTC. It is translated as CASSLSGRSNYGYTF.

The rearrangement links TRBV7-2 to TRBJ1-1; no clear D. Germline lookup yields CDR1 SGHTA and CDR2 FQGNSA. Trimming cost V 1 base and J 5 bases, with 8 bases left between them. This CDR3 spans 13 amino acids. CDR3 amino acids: CASSLVGRTEAFF. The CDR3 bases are TGTGCCAGCAGCTTAGTTGGGAGGACTGAAGCTTTCTTT.

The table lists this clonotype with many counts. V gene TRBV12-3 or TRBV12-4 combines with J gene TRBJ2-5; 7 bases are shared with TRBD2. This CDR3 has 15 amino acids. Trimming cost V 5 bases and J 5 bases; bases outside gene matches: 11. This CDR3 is CASSPGAAGIETQYF. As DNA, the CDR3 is TGTGCCAGCAGTCCCGGGGCAGCGGGGATCGAGACCCAGTACTTC.

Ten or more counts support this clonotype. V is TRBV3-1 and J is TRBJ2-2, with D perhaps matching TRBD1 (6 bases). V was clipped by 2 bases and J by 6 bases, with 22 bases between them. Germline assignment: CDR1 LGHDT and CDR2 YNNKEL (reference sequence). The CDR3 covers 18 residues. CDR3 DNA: TGTGCCAGCAGCCAATATAAAGTCCGCCAGGGGAAGGCCGGGGAGCTGTTTTTT. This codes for CASSQYKVRQGKAGELFF.

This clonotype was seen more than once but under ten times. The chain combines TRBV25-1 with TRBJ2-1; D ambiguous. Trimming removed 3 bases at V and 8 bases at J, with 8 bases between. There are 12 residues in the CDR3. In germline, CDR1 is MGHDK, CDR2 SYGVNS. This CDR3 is CASSDPPDEQFF. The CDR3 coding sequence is TGTGCCAGCAGTGACCCTCCCGATGAGCAGTTCTTC.

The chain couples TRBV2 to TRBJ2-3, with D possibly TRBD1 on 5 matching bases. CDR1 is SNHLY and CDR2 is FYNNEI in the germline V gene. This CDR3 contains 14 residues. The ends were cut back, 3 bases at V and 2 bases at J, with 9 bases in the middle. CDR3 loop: CASSDQGYTDTQYF. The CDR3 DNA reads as TGTGCCAGCAGTGACCAGGGATACACAGATACGCAGTATTTT.

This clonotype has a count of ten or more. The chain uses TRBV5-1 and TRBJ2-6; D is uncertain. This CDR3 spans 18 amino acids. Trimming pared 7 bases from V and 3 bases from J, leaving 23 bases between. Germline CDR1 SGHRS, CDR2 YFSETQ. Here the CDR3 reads CASASLDLRLRGANVLTF. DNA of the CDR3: TGCGCCAGCGCCTCCCTAGACCTGAGGCTTCGTGGGGCCAACGTCCTGACTTTC.

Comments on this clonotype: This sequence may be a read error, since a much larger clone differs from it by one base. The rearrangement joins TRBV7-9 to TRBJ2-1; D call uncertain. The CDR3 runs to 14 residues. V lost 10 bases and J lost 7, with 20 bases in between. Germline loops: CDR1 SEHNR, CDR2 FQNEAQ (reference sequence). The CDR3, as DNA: TGTGCCAACACCCTCTTATCAGGTGATAATGAGCAGTTCTTC. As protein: CANTLLSGDNEQFF.

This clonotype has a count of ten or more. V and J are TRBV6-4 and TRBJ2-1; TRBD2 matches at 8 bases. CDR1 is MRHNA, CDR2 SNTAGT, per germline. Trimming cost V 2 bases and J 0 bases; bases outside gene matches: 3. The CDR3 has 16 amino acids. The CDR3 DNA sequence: TGTGCCAGCAGTGACAGGGCGGGAGGCTCCTACAATGAGCAGTTCTTC. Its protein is CASSDRAGGSYNEQFF.